This is a list of T cell receptor beta chains from one sample in a study of cytomegalovirus exposure and HLA in healthy donors. The protocol was immunoSEQ multiplex PCR, while the TCRdb copy is restricted to in-frame clones and leaves out a portion. The sample features around 160,000 clones, with around 1.5% in its top ten. The sample comprised PBMCs. The source is a woman between 45 and 65 years old in good health and CMV-seronegative. Both conserved end residues are part of each CDR3. The order of the fields is CDR3 protein, CDR3 DNA, D gene, V gene, J gene. A D gene is named only where the DNA matches it firmly.

cdr3_aa: CASSVGGGADGYTF
cdr3_nt: TGTGCCAGCAGCGTGGGGGGGGGCGCCGACGGCTACACCTTC
d_call: -
v_call: TRBV9
j_call: TRBJ1-2

cdr3_aa: CASSPINRGRTGELFF
cdr3_nt: TGTGCCAGCAGCCCGATTAACAGGGGGCGGACCGGGGAGCTGTTTTTT
d_call: TRBD1
v_call: TRBV7-2
j_call: TRBJ2-2

cdr3_aa: CAWSADRANQPQHF
cdr3_nt: TGTGCCTGGAGTGCGGACAGGGCCAATCAGCCCCAGCATTTT
d_call: TRBD1
v_call: TRBV30
j_call: TRBJ1-5

cdr3_aa: CASRPDRGLWETQYF
cdr3_nt: TGTGCCAGCAGGCCGGACAGGGGGCTGTGGGAGACCCAGTACTTC
d_call: TRBD1
v_call: TRBV2
j_call: TRBJ2-5

cdr3_aa: CASSIGTADGDSPLHF
cdr3_nt: TGTGCCAGTAGTATTGGGACAGCGGATGGGGATTCACCCCTCCACTTT
d_call: TRBD1
v_call: TRBV19
j_call: TRBJ1-6

cdr3_aa: CASSTTGVSQNEQFF
cdr3_nt: TGTGCCAGCAGCACTACGGGGGTTTCGCAGAATGAGCAGTTCTTC
d_call: -
v_call: TRBV7-3
j_call: TRBJ2-1

cdr3_aa: CAWSSPGPRDTYGYTF
cdr3_nt: TGTGCCTGGAGCTCCCCAGGGCCCAGGGATACCTATGGCTACACCTTC
d_call: -
v_call: TRBV30
j_call: TRBJ1-2

cdr3_aa: CASSLAGVGHEQFF
cdr3_nt: TGTGCCAGCAGCTTAGCGGGAGTGGGCCATGAGCAGTTCTTC
d_call: -
v_call: TRBV7-2
j_call: TRBJ2-1

cdr3_aa: CASSLESTAAYGYTF
cdr3_nt: TGTGCCAGCAGCTTGGAGTCGACAGCCGCCTATGGCTACACCTTC
d_call: -
v_call: TRBV5-5
j_call: TRBJ1-2

cdr3_aa: CASSQVFGQEITDTQYF
cdr3_nt: TGTGCCAGCAGCCAAGTTTTCGGACAGGAGATCACAGATACGCAGTATTTT
d_call: TRBD1
v_call: TRBV4-2
j_call: TRBJ2-3

cdr3_aa: CASRFQGRLETEAFF
cdr3_nt: TGTGCCAGCAGGTTCCAGGGGCGCCTGGAGACTGAAGCTTTCTTT
d_call: -
v_call: TRBV11-2
j_call: TRBJ1-1

cdr3_aa: CASEAGYSYEQYF
cdr3_nt: TGTGCCAGCGAAGCAGGTTACTCCTACGAGCAGTACTTC
d_call: -
v_call: TRBV10-3
j_call: TRBJ2-7

cdr3_aa: CASSGRGEGSGNTIYF
cdr3_nt: TGTGCCAGTAGTGGCCGCGGTGAAGGATCTGGAAACACCATATATTTT
d_call: -
v_call: TRBV19
j_call: TRBJ1-3

cdr3_aa: CASSLAGVPSGNTIYF
cdr3_nt: TGTGCCAGCAGCTTGGCGGGGGTCCCCTCTGGAAACACCATATATTTT
d_call: -
v_call: TRBV5-4
j_call: TRBJ1-3

cdr3_aa: CASSSYYEQYF
cdr3_nt: TGTGCCAGCAGCTCCTACTACGAGCAGTACTTC
d_call: -
v_call: TRBV7-2
j_call: TRBJ2-7

cdr3_aa: CASSPTGAREKLFF
cdr3_nt: TGTGCCAGCAGCCCGACAGGGGCTCGCGAAAAACTGTTTTTT
d_call: TRBD1
v_call: TRBV7-2
j_call: TRBJ1-4

cdr3_aa: CASSLQGTSPYNEQFF
cdr3_nt: TGTGCCAGCAGCTTGCAGGGGACTAGCCCCTACAATGAGCAGTTCTTC
d_call: TRBD2
v_call: TRBV7-3
j_call: TRBJ2-1

cdr3_aa: CASSPYREGEKLFF
cdr3_nt: TGTGCCAGCTCACCGTACAGGGAAGGGGAAAAACTGTTTTTT
d_call: -
v_call: TRBV18
j_call: TRBJ1-4

cdr3_aa: CASRTPLGGGELFF
cdr3_nt: TGTGCCAGCAGGACCCCTCTGGGGGGCGGGGAGCTGTTTTTT
d_call: -
v_call: TRBV28
j_call: TRBJ2-2

cdr3_aa: CASSSGTGVNQPQHF
cdr3_nt: TGTGCCAGCAGCTCCGGGACAGGGGTTAATCAGCCCCAGCATTTT
d_call: TRBD1
v_call: TRBV7-2
j_call: TRBJ1-5

cdr3_aa: CAWTGGTMNTEAFF
cdr3_nt: TGTGCCTGGACAGGGGGGACCATGAACACTGAAGCTTTCTTT
d_call: TRBD1
v_call: TRBV30
j_call: TRBJ1-1

cdr3_aa: CASSASTTEQYF
cdr3_nt: TGTGCCAGTAGTGCGTCAACTACCGAGCAGTACTTC
d_call: -
v_call: TRBV19
j_call: TRBJ2-7

cdr3_aa: CASSLSVDQPQHF
cdr3_nt: TGTGCCAGCAGCTTATCGGTGGATCAGCCCCAGCATTTT
d_call: -
v_call: TRBV5-6
j_call: TRBJ1-5

cdr3_aa: CASSPRGQGTDYEQYF
cdr3_nt: TGTGCCAGCTCACCACGGGGACAGGGGACAGACTACGAGCAGTACTTC
d_call: TRBD1
v_call: TRBV18
j_call: TRBJ2-7

cdr3_aa: CASSQGGASGDTDTQYF
cdr3_nt: TGTGCCAGCAGCCAAGGGGGGGCGAGCGGGGACACAGATACGCAGTATTTT
d_call: -
v_call: TRBV4-2
j_call: TRBJ2-3

cdr3_aa: CASSHGHTTNEKLFF
cdr3_nt: TGTGCCAGCTCCCATGGGCACACAACTAATGAAAAACTGTTTTTT
d_call: -
v_call: TRBV18
j_call: TRBJ1-4

cdr3_aa: CASSPQGAGQPQHF
cdr3_nt: TGTGCCAGCAGTCCTCAGGGGGCAGGTCAGCCCCAGCATTTT
d_call: TRBD1
v_call: TRBV6-5
j_call: TRBJ1-5

cdr3_aa: CASSPGTSGTDTQYF
cdr3_nt: TGTGCCAGCAGTCCCGGGACTAGCGGGACAGATACGCAGTATTTT
d_call: TRBD2
v_call: TRBV4-2
j_call: TRBJ2-3

cdr3_aa: CASSYTAGASETQYF
cdr3_nt: TGTGCCAGCAGCTACACAGCGGGAGCATCTGAGACCCAGTACTTC
d_call: TRBD2
v_call: TRBV9
j_call: TRBJ2-5

cdr3_aa: CASRPRGSSYEQYF
cdr3_nt: TGTGCCAGTAGGCCCAGGGGAAGCTCCTACGAGCAGTACTTC
d_call: -
v_call: TRBV19
j_call: TRBJ2-7

cdr3_aa: CASSPSGTSGTDEQFF
cdr3_nt: TGTGCCAGCAGCCCCTCCGGGACTAGCGGGACCGATGAGCAGTTCTTC
d_call: TRBD2
v_call: TRBV7-2
j_call: TRBJ2-1

cdr3_aa: CASSLGQGGNSPLHF
cdr3_nt: TGTGCCAGCAGCTTAGGACAGGGCGGGAATTCACCCCTCCACTTT
d_call: TRBD1
v_call: TRBV7-8
j_call: TRBJ1-6

cdr3_aa: CASRASEGNEKLFF
cdr3_nt: TGTGCCAGCAGAGCATCGGAGGGTAATGAAAAACTGTTTTTT
d_call: -
v_call: TRBV6-6
j_call: TRBJ1-4

cdr3_aa: CASSFNSGGDQPQHF
cdr3_nt: TGCGCCAGCAGCTTCAATTCGGGGGGCGATCAGCCCCAGCATTTT
d_call: -
v_call: TRBV5-1
j_call: TRBJ1-5

cdr3_aa: CASSLGQGPFYEQYF
cdr3_nt: TGTGCCAGCAGTTTGGGACAGGGGCCTTTCTACGAGCAGTACTTC
d_call: TRBD1
v_call: TRBV27
j_call: TRBJ2-7

cdr3_aa: CASSWSRTYETQYF
cdr3_nt: TGTGCCAGCAGTTGGTCGCGTACCTATGAGACCCAGTACTTC
d_call: -
v_call: TRBV5-4
j_call: TRBJ2-5

cdr3_aa: CAIRGAESAYEQYF
cdr3_nt: TGTGCCATCAGGGGGGCGGAAAGCGCCTACGAGCAGTACTTC
d_call: -
v_call: TRBV10-3
j_call: TRBJ2-7

cdr3_aa: CASSQEERGQPQHF
cdr3_nt: TGCGCCAGCAGCCAAGAAGAGAGAGGCCAGCCCCAGCATTTT
d_call: -
v_call: TRBV4-3
j_call: TRBJ1-5

cdr3_aa: CASSFLAPGVYEQYF
cdr3_nt: TGTGCCAGCAGCTTCCTAGCACCGGGGGTCTACGAGCAGTACTTC
d_call: -
v_call: TRBV11-2
j_call: TRBJ2-7

cdr3_aa: CASSLPSGGPYGYTF
cdr3_nt: TGTGCCAGCAGCTTACCCTCGGGGGGCCCCTATGGCTACACCTTC
d_call: -
v_call: TRBV7-9
j_call: TRBJ1-2

cdr3_aa: CASSGGTIIYF
cdr3_nt: TGTGCCAGCAGCGGGGGGACGATCATATATTTT
d_call: -
v_call: TRBV11-2
j_call: TRBJ1-3

cdr3_aa: CASSHGTGGEETQYF
cdr3_nt: TGTGCCAGCAGCCATGGGACAGGGGGCGAGGAGACCCAGTACTTC
d_call: TRBD1
v_call: TRBV27
j_call: TRBJ2-5

cdr3_aa: CASSRTTGWRNEQFF
cdr3_nt: TGTGCCAGCAGCAGGACGACAGGGTGGAGAAATGAGCAGTTCTTC
d_call: TRBD1
v_call: TRBV28
j_call: TRBJ2-1

cdr3_aa: CASSQGSSSGRAYEQYF
cdr3_nt: TGCGCCAGCAGCCAAGGGTCCTCATCGGGGAGAGCCTACGAGCAGTACTTC
d_call: -
v_call: TRBV4-1
j_call: TRBJ2-7

cdr3_aa: CAWSPRAGGGYTF
cdr3_nt: TGTGCCTGGAGCCCTCGAGCAGGTGGTGGCTACACCTTC
d_call: -
v_call: TRBV30
j_call: TRBJ1-2

cdr3_aa: CASSGTRKTARNQPQHF
cdr3_nt: TGTGCCAGCAGTGGGACCAGGAAGACAGCGCGCAATCAGCCCCAGCATTTT
d_call: -
v_call: TRBV2
j_call: TRBJ1-5

cdr3_aa: CASSVATQGTSGQLKQFF
cdr3_nt: TGTGCCAGCAGCGTAGCTACACAGGGGACTAGCGGCCAATTGAAGCAGTTCTTC
d_call: TRBD2
v_call: TRBV9
j_call: TRBJ2-1

cdr3_aa: CASSGQGGPAYEQYF
cdr3_nt: TGTGCCAGCAGCGGCCAGGGGGGTCCCGCCTACGAGCAGTACTTC
d_call: -
v_call: TRBV7-2
j_call: TRBJ2-7